The 14 T cell receptor beta chains in this list originate from one sample, sequenced in a study of T cells after yellow fever vaccination. TCRdb recomputed calls from the 5' RACE reads with MiXCR, one row per CDR3 protein. Of 60,000 to 85,000 distinct CDR3 sequences in the sample, about 6.6% were seen once. The material was CD8+ T cells sorted from PBMCs, obtained about 5 days after the first yellow fever vaccination. These TCRs come from a man in his late teens or twenties who received the YFV17D yellow fever vaccine.

This clonotype was picked up many times. The rearrangement uses TRBV2 and TRBJ2-7; D uncertain. Germline V gene data show CDR1 as SNHLY and CDR2 as FYNNEI. Trimming removed 7 bases at V and 4 bases at J, with 11 bases between. The CDR3 has 12 amino acids. The CDR3 coding sequence is TGTGCCAGCACCTGGGCCCGATACGAGCAGTACTTC. This sequence encodes CASTWARYEQYF.

This clonotype has only a few counts. This chain links TRBV7-9 with TRBJ1-1; D is unresolved. V lost 2 bases and J 6 bases, leaving 10 bases between the germline ends. CDR3 length: 13 amino acids. In germline, CDR1 is SEHNR, CDR2 FQNEAQ (reference sequence). The CDR3 DNA reads as TGTGCCAGCAGCTTAAGCCAACAGTCTGAAGCTTTCTTT. Translated, it gives CASSLSQQSEAFF.

This clonotype was seen only a few times. The chain employs TRBV4-1 and TRBJ1-2; D remains unclear. Trimming left V 1 base short and J 7 bases short, with 10 bases between. This CDR3 comprises 13 residues. The germline CDR1 and CDR2 sequences are MGHRA and YSYEKL. CDR3 in amino acids: CASSQGGVLGYTF. The CDR3 DNA is TGCGCCAGCAGCCAAGGCGGCGTGCTTGGCTACACCTTC.

Worth noting for this clonotype: This may be a read error: a much more frequent sequence differs by one nucleotide. The genes are TRBV4-3 and TRBJ1-1, with a possible D match to TRBD1 (6 bases). V was trimmed by 3 bases and J by 5 bases, leaving 10 bases between them. CDR1 is LGHNA, CDR2 YSLEER, per germline. The CDR3 totals 13 residues. CDR3 residues: CASSHDRKTEAFF. The CDR3 DNA reads TGCGCCAGCAGCCATGACAGGAAGACTGAAGCTTTCTTT.

With regard to this clonotype: The germline gene is not matched at one end of the junction; a read error may be the cause. The chain links TRBV3-1 to TRBJ2-1; D gene uncertain. CDR1 LGHDT and CDR2 YNNKEL come from the germline V gene (reference sequence). The CDR3 runs to 18 residues. CDR3 amino acids: CACSQHPLDRLSYNEQFF. The CDR3 DNA is TGTGCCTGCAGCCAACATCCACTGGATCGGCTCTCCTACAATGAGCAGTTCTTC.

This clonotype has ten or more counts. The rearrangement joins TRBV3-1 to TRBJ2-4, with 7 bases that match TRBD2. The CDR3 length is 15 residues. V shed 1 base and J 3 bases; nucleotides not matched to a gene: 3. Per the germline V gene, CDR1 is LGHDT and CDR2 is YNNKEL (reference sequence). The CDR3 sequence is CASSQGGEGKNIQYF. In DNA form, the CDR3 reads TGTGCCAGCAGCCAAGGGGGGGAGGGCAAAAACATTCAGTACTTC.

J is TRBJ2-6 and V is TRBV20-1; 8 bases line up with TRBD2. The CDR3 has 17 amino acids. The germline V gene encodes CDR1 DFQATT and CDR2 SNEGSKA (reference sequence). Germline trimming cut 0 bases from V and 4 bases from J; bases unmatched to any gene: 8. CDR3 in DNA: TGCAGTGCTAGAGATTACGGGGGGGCGTCCGGGGCCAACGTCCTGACTTTC. Translated: CSARDYGGASGANVLTF.

V and J are TRBV9 and TRBJ2-1, with TRBD1 matching 11 bases. The V and J ends lost 3 bases and 6 bases, in that order; junction bases with no gene match: 14. The length of the CDR3 is 18 residues. Per germline, CDR1 SGDLS and CDR2 YYNGEE. DNA for the CDR3: TGTGCCAGCAGCGAGGACAGGGGGCCCCTAGGATTGGTCAATGAGCAGTTCTTC. Translated: CASSEDRGPLGLVNEQFF. Variable domain in full (rest from reference TRBV9 and TRBJ2-1): DSGVTQTPKHLITATGQRVTLRCSPRSGDLSVYWYQQSLDQGLQFLIQYYNGEERAKGNILERFSAQQFPDLHSELNLSSLELGDSALYFCASSEDRGPLGLVNEQFFGPGTRLTVL.

This clonotype was observed at least ten times. The V call is TRBV9, the J call TRBJ2-7, with TRBD1 matching 7 bases. J lost 3 bases, V lost 0 bases, and 6 bases had no gene match. This CDR3 spans 15 amino acids. CDR1 is SGDLS, CDR2 YYNGEE, per germline. CDR3: CASSVEGQSNYEQYF. The CDR3 DNA sequence: TGTGCCAGCAGCGTAGAGGGACAGTCGAACTACGAGCAGTACTTC.

This clonotype came up many times. The V gene is TRBV9, the J gene TRBJ2-5; possible D gene TRBD2, 6 bases. Trimming took 4 bases from V and 4 from J, leaving 17 bases between them. The CDR3 is 15 residues long. Germline CDR1 is SGDLS and CDR2 is YYNGEE. The CDR3 bases are TGTGCCAGCAGCCGACTAGTCGGCGTCCGAGAGACCCAGTACTTC. Encoded protein: CASSRLVGVRETQYF.

The table lists this clonotype with a few counts. This chain links TRBV7-6 with TRBJ2-7; tentatively, D is TRBD1 or TRBD2 (7 bases each). V was shortened by 5 bases and J by 7 bases, with 12 bases between the two germline ends. This CDR3 comprises 12 residues. CDR1 and CDR2 (germline): SGHVS, FNYEAQ. Here the CDR3 DNA reads TGTGCCAGCAGCCAGGGGGGGGCAGAGCAGTACTTC. Translated, it gives CASSQGGAEQYF.

This clonotype has a count of ten or more. The rearrangement links TRBV5-6 to TRBJ2-1; 10 nucleotides match TRBD1. The CDR3 length is 14 residues. The trim removed 1 base at V and 9 bases at J, leaving 4 bases unmatched. Germline CDR1 and CDR2: SGHDT and YYEEEE. The CDR3 DNA sequence: TGTGCCAGCAGCTTGACGGACAGGGGGGCTGAGCAGTTCTTC. Translation gives CASSLTDRGAEQFF.

This clonotype was detected only a few times. The rearrangement joins TRBV2 to TRBJ2-1; 9 nucleotides line up with TRBD2. The CDR3 spans 16 residues. Germline CDR1 is SNHLY and CDR2 is FYNNEI. Trimming removed 4 bases from V and 3 bases from J; junction bases left unmatched: 7. CDR3 sequence (DNA): TGTGCCAGCAGTGGGGCCCAGCGGGGGGTCTACAATGAGCAGTTCTTC. Translating it yields CASSGAQRGVYNEQFF.

This clonotype was detected only a few times. This chain uses TRBV7-9 with TRBJ2-5; 8 bases map to TRBD1. V lost 4 bases, J lost 3 bases, and 4 bases stayed unmatched. Germline V gene sequence: CDR1 SEHNR, CDR2 FQNEAQ (reference sequence). This CDR3 is built from 14 residues. The CDR3 coding sequence is TGTGCCAGCAGCTATGAGGACAGGGAAGAGACCCAGTACTTC. Translated: CASSYEDREETQYF.